The 8 T cell receptor beta chains listed next were all sequenced from one sample in a study of blood T cell repertoires in COVID-19. The method was immunoSEQ multiplex PCR; TCRdb's version includes in-frame clones alone and lacks a portion of them. The sample carries 120,000 to 150,000 clones, 80% to 90% recorded once. Specimen: peripheral blood. The receptor source for this set is a woman between 50 and 59 years old with acute or convalescent COVID-19.

The chain combines TRBV24-1 with TRBJ2-7, with 7 bases lining up with TRBD2. There are 12 residues in the CDR3. The V gene's germline CDR1 is KGHDR and CDR2 SFDVKD. With V trimmed by 4 bases and J by 9 bases, 5 bases remained unmatched. Here the CDR3 reads CATSEPGGRQYF. As DNA, the CDR3 is TGTGCCACCAGTGAGCCCGGGGGGAGGCAGTACTTC.

The chain is built from TRBV30 and TRBJ1-1; D ambiguous. Trimming stripped 0 bases from V and 6 bases from J, with 8 bases between. The germline V gene encodes CDR1 GTSNPN and CDR2 SVGIG (reference sequence). The CDR3 length is 12 residues. CDR3 nucleotides: TGTGCCTGGAGTGTACGGGATCCTGAAGCTTTCTTT. It is translated as CAWSVRDPEAFF.

CDR3 residues: CASSPTGFNTEAFF. The CDR3 coding sequence is TGTGCCAGCAGCCCTACAGGGTTCAACACTGAAGCTTTCTTT. The chain links TRBV11-3 to TRBJ1-1; D is perhaps TRBD1 (6 bases). V lost 5 bases, J lost 2 bases, and 12 bases lay in between. Germline V lookup: CDR1 SGHNT, CDR2 YENEEA. This CDR3 has 14 residues.

V gene TRBV14 combines with J gene TRBJ1-6; no clear D. This CDR3 contains 16 residues. Germline-derived CDR1 and CDR2 are SGHDN and FVKESK. Trimming removed 0 bases from V and 4 bases from J, with 10 bases in between. CDR3 in amino acids: CASSQDLAKYNSPLHF. The CDR3 region has the DNA TGTGCCAGCAGCCAAGATTTGGCAAAGTATAATTCACCCCTCCACTTT.

V is TRBV29-1 and J is TRBJ2-7, with 8 positions matching TRBD1. Germline CDR1 is SQVTM and CDR2 is ANQGSEA. The CDR3 covers 13 residues. J lost 7 bases, V lost 5 bases, and 10 bases had no gene match. CDR3 sequence reads: CSVPGGTGQEQYF. The CDR3 DNA follows: TGCAGCGTTCCTGGGGGGACAGGTCAGGAGCAGTACTTC.

The chain combines TRBV5-4 with TRBJ1-2; 9 nucleotides match TRBD1. With 4 bases clipped from V and 3 bases from J, the junction kept 13 bases outside the gene matches. Germline V gene sequence: CDR1 SGHNT, CDR2 YYREEE (reference sequence). This CDR3 has 17 residues. The CDR3 is CASSLPTPGQGDYGYTF. The CDR3 coding sequence is TGTGCCAGCAGCCTGCCAACGCCGGGACAGGGAGACTATGGCTACACCTTC.

This clone was seen once. This chain links TRBV6-5 with TRBJ2-3; the D gene is possibly TRBD2 (5 bases). The germline V and J ends were trimmed by 8 bases and 0 bases, with 15 bases remaining between them. Looked up from germline, CDR1 is MNHEY and CDR2 is SVGAGI. The CDR3 has 15 amino acids. CDR3 DNA: TGTGCCAGCGGAGTTCGAGACTATAGCACAGATACGCAGTATTTT. Protein sequence: CASGVRDYSTDTQYF.

The chain carries TRBV13 and TRBJ2-7, with D perhaps matching TRBD2 (6 bases). Germline values: CDR1 PRHDT, CDR2 FYEKMQ (reference sequence). V lost 0 bases to trimming and J lost 5 bases, with 11 bases between them. The CDR3 runs to 14 residues. The CDR3 spells CASSLGRPGDEQYF. CDR3 DNA: TGTGCCAGCAGCTTAGGCCGGCCGGGGGACGAGCAGTACTTC.